The TCR beta chain described here comes from a study of blood T cell repertoires in COVID-19. Study background: There were acute and convalescent COVID-19 samples, and they came from the United States, Italy and Spain. Sample material is recorded as cDNA or gDNA derived from T cells, B-cell-depleted T cells, or PBMCs.

Original handling: Reference gene primer amplification gave estimated nucleated cell counts. Sequenced by immunoSEQ multiplex PCR; TCRdb stores in-frame clones only, minus some. The D gene and trimming were derived from the DNA, and the V and J assignments and clone size from that table. The data show roughly 17,000 clones, approximately 78% seen once. Germline assignment: CDR1 LNHDA and CDR2 SQIVND (reference sequence). Trimming cost V 0 bases and J 3 bases, with 10 bases left between them. This CDR3 has 15 amino acids. The sequence was collected from a man between 60 and 75 years old with active or convalescent COVID-19. The material sequenced was peripheral blood. This chain uses TRBV19 with TRBJ2-3; no firm D call. The CDR3 loop is CASSIESDTTDTQYF. Here the CDR3 DNA reads TGTGCCAGTAGTATAGAAAGTGACACGACAGATACGCAGTATTTT.